The 9 T cell receptor beta chains listed next were all sequenced from one sample in a study of CD8+ T cells in alopecia areata. The treatment: oral pan-JAK inhibitor, 5-10 mg twice daily. RNA was isolated and reverse transcribed to cDNA, the sequencing template. Some clones are missing from TCRdb's copy, which holds only in-frame ones; the method was immunoSEQ multiplex PCR. The sample shows 150,000 to 200,000 clones, 58% of them seen only once. The sample consisted of CD4+ T cells sorted from blood, taken between weeks 55 and 65, from a patient treated with tofacitinib. These receptor sequences come from a human donor with alopecia areata.

V is TRBV30 and J is TRBJ1-3; 9 nucleotides line up with TRBD1. J lost 6 bases, V lost 5 bases, and 5 bases had no gene match. The CDR3 loop spans 13 amino acids. Germline V CDR1 and CDR2: GTSNPN, SVGIG (reference sequence). CDR3 amino acids: CAWGTQGANTIYF. The DNA of the CDR3 is TGTGCCTGGGGTACACAGGGGGCAAACACCATATATTTT.

The J gene is TRBJ1-5, the V gene TRBV15, with a tentative D call TRBD1 (6 bases). Germline lookup yields CDR1 LNHNV and CDR2 YYDKDF (reference sequence). V dropped 2 bases and J dropped 2 bases, with 10 bases sitting between them. The CDR3 length is 15 residues. The CDR3 spells CATSRTRTGNQPQHF. CDR3 nucleotide sequence: TGTGCCACCAGCAGAACCCGGACAGGCAATCAGCCCCAGCATTTT.

This clone appeared a few times. This chain joins TRBV20-1 and TRBJ1-2; unclear D gene. The CDR3 contains 11 residues. Trimming removed 6 bases from V and 4 bases from J, with 9 bases in between. The V gene's germline CDR1 is DFQATT and CDR2 SNEGSKA (reference sequence). The DNA for the CDR3 is TGCAGTGCAGGGAGGTTCTATGGCTACACCTTC. Translating gives CSAGRFYGYTF.

V is TRBV9 and J is TRBJ1-2; D perhaps matches TRBD1 (5 bases). V shed 0 bases and J shed 5 bases, with 5 bases lying between them. Per germline, CDR1 SGDLS and CDR2 YYNGEE. CDR3 size: 12 residues. The CDR3 DNA follows: TGTGCCAGCAGCGTAGCAGGGTATGGCTACACCTTC. Translating it yields CASSVAGYGYTF.

This clone was seen a single time. The V call is TRBV9, the J call TRBJ2-3; unclear D gene. Trimming removed 5 bases at V and 3 bases at J, with 10 bases between. Per germline, CDR1 SGDLS and CDR2 YYNGEE. The CDR3 is made up of 13 amino acids. CDR3 coding DNA: TGTGCCAGCAGTCCTATCCTAACAGATACGCAGTATTTT. It codes for CASSPILTDTQYF.

V usage is TRBV2 and J usage is TRBJ1-5; possibly TRBD1 for D (5 bases). CDR1 and CDR2 from the germline V gene are SNHLY and FYNNEI. The length of the CDR3 is 12 residues. V was pared by 3 bases and J by 7 bases, with 7 bases between. CDR3 DNA: TGTGCCAGCAGTGATTCAGGGCAGCCCCAGCATTTT. This translates into CASSDSGQPQHF.

This clone was seen more than once but under ten times. The chain employs TRBV5-1 and TRBJ2-7; a possible D gene is TRBD2 (5 bases). The V gene's germline CDR1 is SGHRS and CDR2 YFSETQ. Trimming removed 4 bases at V and 0 bases at J, with 14 bases between. CDR3 length equals 15 residues. CDR3 bases: TGCGCCAGCAGCGGAGGTCAGATTTTCTCCTACGAGCAGTACTTC. Protein sequence: CASSGGQIFSYEQYF.

V is TRBV7-9 and J is TRBJ1-1; D gene unclear. Germline CDR1 SEHNR, CDR2 FQNEAQ (reference sequence). The CDR3 is 12 amino acids. V lost 6 bases, J lost 7 bases, and 12 bases lay in between. The CDR3: CASSRLGSEAFF. DNA for the CDR3: TGTGCCAGCAGTCGCCTGGGAAGTGAAGCTTTCTTT.

The chain combines TRBV7-9 with TRBJ2-7, with 7 bases that match TRBD2. Unmatched junction bases numbered 11, after V lost 5 bases and J lost 7 bases. From germline, CDR1 is SEHNR and CDR2 FQNEAQ (reference sequence). This CDR3 spans 14 amino acids. CDR3 sequence reads: CASSHLGGGGEQYF. The CDR3 DNA reads as TGTGCCAGCAGCCACCTGGGCGGGGGTGGAGAGCAGTACTTC.